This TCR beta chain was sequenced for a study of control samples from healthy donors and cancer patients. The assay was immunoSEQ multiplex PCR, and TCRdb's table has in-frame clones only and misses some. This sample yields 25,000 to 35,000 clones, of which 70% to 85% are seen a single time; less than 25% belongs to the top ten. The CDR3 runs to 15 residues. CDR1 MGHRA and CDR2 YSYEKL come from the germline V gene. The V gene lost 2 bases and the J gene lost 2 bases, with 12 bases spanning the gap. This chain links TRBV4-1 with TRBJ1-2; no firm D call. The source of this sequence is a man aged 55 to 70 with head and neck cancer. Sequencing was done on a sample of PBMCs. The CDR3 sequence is CASSQLPPTNYGYTF. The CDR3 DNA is TGCGCCAGCAGCCAACTCCCCCCAACCAACTATGGCTACACCTTC.